This T cell receptor (beta chain) was sequenced for a study of regulatory T cells in long-lasting Graves disease. The CDR3 loop spans 18 amino acids. Trimming pared 5 bases from V and 2 bases from J, leaving 22 bases between. CDR1 is MDHEN, CDR2 SYDVKM, per germline. For TCR beta, libraries came from iRepertoire HTBI primers and Arm-PCR of CDR3 regions. In TCRdb, the multiplex PCR reads were re-called with MiXCR into one record per CDR3 protein. In the table there are fewer than 450,000 distinct CDR3 sequences, over 14% of which are singletons. Ten or more counts support this clonotype. Time point indicated: newly diagnosed GD, antithyroid drugs for less than 3 months. Extracted RNA from PBMCs served as the source of the TCR library. The same sample was also studied in work on T cells in Graves' hyperthyroidism and ophthalmopathy. That investigation notes: The study used the HTBI primer set for a first-round RT-PCR of the TCR CDR3. A model of 13 V-J pairs discriminated ophthalmopathy from stable hyperthyroidism.

The specimen was peripheral blood mononuclear cells (PBMCs), collected at new diagnosis, from a patient treated with antithyroid drugs. This TCR was recovered from a woman between 40 and 50 years old with Graves disease. The chain links TRBV28 to TRBJ2-4; D is unresolved. The DNA for the CDR3 is TGTGCCAGCAGTCCAAGCTATGCACCTCATTGGCCCAAAAACATTCAGTACTTC. This gives the protein CASSPSYAPHWPKNIQYF.